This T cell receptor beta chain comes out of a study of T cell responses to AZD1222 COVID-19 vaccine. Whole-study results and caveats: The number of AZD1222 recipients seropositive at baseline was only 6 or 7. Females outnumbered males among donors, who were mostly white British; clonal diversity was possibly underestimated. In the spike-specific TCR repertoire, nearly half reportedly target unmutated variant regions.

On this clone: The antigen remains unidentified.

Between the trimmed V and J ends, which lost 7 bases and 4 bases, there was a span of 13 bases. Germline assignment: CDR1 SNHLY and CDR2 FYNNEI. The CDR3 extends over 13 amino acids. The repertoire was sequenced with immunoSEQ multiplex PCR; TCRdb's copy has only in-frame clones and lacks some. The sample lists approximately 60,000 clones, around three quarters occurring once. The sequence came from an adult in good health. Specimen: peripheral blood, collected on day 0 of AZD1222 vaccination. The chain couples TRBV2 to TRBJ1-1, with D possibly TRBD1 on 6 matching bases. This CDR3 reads CASTRQELTEAFF. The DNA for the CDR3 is TGTGCCAGCACCCGACAGGAACTCACTGAAGCTTTCTTT.